The 15 T cell receptor beta chains below all came from one sample that was sequenced in a study of CD8+ T cells in alopecia areata. Sample treatment: oral pan-JAK inhibitor, 5-10 mg twice daily. Investigators isolated RNA and reverse transcribed it into cDNA to act as the sequencing template. TCRdb's copy holds only in-frame clones and misses some; the assay was immunoSEQ multiplex PCR. The sample has around 180,000 clones; around three fifths are singletons. Specimen: CD4+ T cells sorted from blood, collected at week 24, from a patient treated with tofacitinib. These receptors were taken from a human donor with alopecia areata.

V usage is TRBV25-1 and J usage is TRBJ2-7; D gene ambiguous. The length of the CDR3 is 11 residues. Trimming pared 4 bases from V and 3 bases from J, leaving 4 bases between. Germline V CDR1 and CDR2: MGHDK, SYGVNS. The CDR3 nucleotides read TGTGCCAGCAGTGGATACTACGAGCAGTACTTC. Its translation is CASSGYYEQYF.

The chain links TRBV15 to TRBJ1-2; 8 bases align to TRBD1. This CDR3 spans 14 amino acids. The V and J ends lost 6 bases and 7 bases, in that order; junction bases with no gene match: 10. From germline, CDR1 is LNHNV and CDR2 YYDKDF (reference sequence). The CDR3 spells CATSETDRVSGYTF. The CDR3 bases are TGTGCCACCAGTGAGACGGACAGGGTTAGTGGCTACACCTTC.

The rearrangement joins TRBV11-2 to TRBJ2-1; a weak D match, TRBD1 (6 bases). Germline lookup yields CDR1 SGHAT and CDR2 FQNNGV. This CDR3 region has 14 residues. The V and J ends lost 7 bases and 5 bases respectively, with 15 bases between them. The CDR3 loop is CASNPTGPNNEQFF. In nucleotides, the CDR3 is TGTGCCAGCAACCCGACAGGTCCAAACAATGAGCAGTTCTTC.

Comment on this clone: Additional DNA sequences in this sample encode the identical CDR3. The genes are TRBV29-1 and TRBJ1-1; D gene unclear. CDR3 length: 10 amino acids. The germline V and J ends were trimmed by 5 bases and 2 bases, with 3 bases remaining between them. Germline V lookup: CDR1 SQVTM, CDR2 ANQGSEA. The CDR3 region has the DNA TGCAGCGTTCAAAACACTGAAGCTTTCTTT. Residues: CSVQNTEAFF.

The chain employs TRBV29-1 and TRBJ1-3; D gene unclear. The CDR3 runs to 11 residues. CDR1 is SQVTM and CDR2 is ANQGSEA in the germline V gene. The V end lost 7 bases, the J end lost 8 bases, and 12 bases lay between the germline ends. The CDR3 protein is CSASIGDTIYF. The CDR3 DNA reads TGCAGCGCCTCGATCGGGGACACCATATATTTT.

J is TRBJ1-1 and V is TRBV30; a possible D gene is TRBD1 (5 bases). Germline-derived CDR1 and CDR2 are GTSNPN and SVGIG (reference sequence). The V and J ends lost 1 base and 11 bases respectively, with 14 bases between them. This CDR3 has 12 residues. CDR3 protein: CAWSGGGRVAFF. The CDR3 nucleotides read TGTGCCTGGAGTGGTGGGGGACGGGTGGCTTTCTTT.

The V call is TRBV29-1, the J call TRBJ1-1; 8 bases line up with TRBD1. J was trimmed by 8 bases and V by 4 bases; bases with no gene match: 6. Per germline, CDR1 SQVTM and CDR2 ANQGSEA. CDR3 length equals 12 residues. CDR3 nucleotide sequence: TGCAGCGTTGCCCAACAGGGGGTAGAAGCTTTCTTT. Translating gives CSVAQQGVEAFF. The variable domain in full, completed from reference TRBV29-1 and TRBJ1-1, reads SAVISQKPSRDICQRGTSLTIQCQVDSQVTMMFWYRQQPGQSLTLIATANQGSEATYESGFVIDKFPISRPNLTFSTLTVSNMSPEDSSIYLCSVAQQGVEAFFGQGTRLTVV.

On this clone: Other DNA variants within this sample encode the same CDR3. The chain combines TRBV10-3 with TRBJ2-5, with 9 bases lining up with TRBD1. The germline V gene has CDR1 ENHRY and CDR2 SYGVKD. V gave up 6 bases and J gave up 2 bases; unmatched junction bases: 1. The CDR3 runs to 13 residues. CDR3 in amino acids: CAIRGQGQETQYF. The CDR3 nucleotides are TGTGCCATCAGAGGACAGGGGCAAGAGACCCAGTACTTC.

This clone was counted only a few times. The chain has TRBV2 and TRBJ2-2; D possibly matches TRBD1 or TRBD2 (5 bases each). The V gene lost 8 bases and the J gene lost 4 bases, with 14 bases spanning the gap. The CDR3 loop spans 14 amino acids. Germline loops: CDR1 SNHLY, CDR2 FYNNEI. The CDR3 loop is CASRLGAFTGELFF. The DNA for the CDR3 is TGTGCCAGCCGTCTCGGGGCCTTCACCGGGGAGCTGTTTTTT.

V gene TRBV4-3 combines with J gene TRBJ1-2; maybe TRBD1 (5 bases). The CDR3 spans 14 residues. V lost 4 bases to trimming and J lost 0 bases, with 9 bases between them. Germline V gives CDR1 LGHNA, CDR2 YSLEER. In DNA form, the CDR3 reads TGCGCCAGCAGCCCTAGGGGAACTAACTATGGCTACACCTTC. Translation gives CASSPRGTNYGYTF.

The table lists this clone with a count of one. The chain links TRBV19 to TRBJ2-6; a weak D match, TRBD1 (5 bases). V was trimmed by 10 bases and J by 3 bases, leaving 19 bases between them. This CDR3 region has 16 residues. Germline V CDR1 and CDR2: LNHDA, SQIVND (reference sequence). CDR3 in amino acids: CAIWRGAGNGANVLTF. The CDR3 coding sequence is TGTGCCATATGGCGTGGGGCAGGGAATGGGGCCAACGTCCTGACTTTC. Combining the CDR3 with reference TRBV19 and TRBJ2-6 gives the whole variable domain DGGITQSPKYLFRKEGQNVTLSCEQNLNHDAMYWYRQDPGQGLRLIYYSQIVNDFQKGDIAEGYSVSREKKESFPLTVTSAQKNPTAFYLCAIWRGAGNGANVLTFGAGSRLTVL.

The chain carries TRBV7-2 and TRBJ2-3; D ambiguous. V lost 1 base and J 1 base, leaving 6 bases between the germline ends. The CDR3 contains 14 residues. Germline CDR1 SGHTA, CDR2 FQGNSA. The chain's CDR3 is CASSLVVGTDTQYF. The CDR3 coding sequence is TGTGCCAGCAGCTTAGTAGTTGGCACAGATACGCAGTATTTT.

The rearrangement links TRBV25-1 to TRBJ2-3; 10 bases are a match to TRBD2. The V segment lost 6 bases and the J segment 3 bases; nucleotides outside the gene matches: 9. The CDR3 is 16 residues long. Germline V gives CDR1 MGHDK, CDR2 SYGVNS. CDR3 in amino acids: CASSPLTSGFTDTQYF. The CDR3 DNA reads TGTGCCAGCAGCCCGCTGACTAGCGGGTTTACAGATACGCAGTATTTT.

The rearrangement uses TRBV5-1 and TRBJ1-5; D not resolved. Germline CDR1 and CDR2: SGHRS and YFSETQ. V was pared by 0 bases and J by 7 bases, with 14 bases between. This CDR3 region has 15 residues. CDR3 in amino acids: CASSLDSRPEQPQHF. The CDR3 region has the DNA TGCGCCAGCAGCTTGGACTCGAGGCCTGAACAGCCCCAGCATTTT.

The rearrangement links TRBV29-1 to TRBJ2-5; D may be TRBD2 (6 bases). The CDR3 extends over 13 amino acids. Trimming stripped 2 bases from V and 4 bases from J, with 11 bases between. Germline V gene lookup returns CDR1 SQVTM and CDR2 ANQGSEA. CDR3 sequence reads: CSVELGLIETQYF. The DNA of the CDR3 is TGCAGCGTTGAACTGGGACTGATAGAGACCCAGTACTTC.